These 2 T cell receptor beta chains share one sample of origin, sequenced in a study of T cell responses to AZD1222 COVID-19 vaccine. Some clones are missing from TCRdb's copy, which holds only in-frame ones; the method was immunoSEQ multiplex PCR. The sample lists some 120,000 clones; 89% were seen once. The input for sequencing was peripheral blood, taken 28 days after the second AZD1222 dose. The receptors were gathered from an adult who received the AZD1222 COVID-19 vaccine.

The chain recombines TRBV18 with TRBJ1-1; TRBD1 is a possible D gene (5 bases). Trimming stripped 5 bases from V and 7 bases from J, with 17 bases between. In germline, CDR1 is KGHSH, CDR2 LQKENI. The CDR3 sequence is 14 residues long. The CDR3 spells CASSTGFAPHEAFF. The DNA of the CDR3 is TGTGCCAGCTCAACAGGATTCGCACCTCATGAAGCTTTCTTT. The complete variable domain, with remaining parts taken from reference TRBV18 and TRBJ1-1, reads NAGVMQNPRHLVRRRGQEARLRCSPMKGHSHVYWYRQLPEEGLKFMVYLQKENIIDESGMPKERFSAEFPKEGPSILRIQQVVRGDSAAYFCASSTGFAPHEAFFGQGTRLTVV.

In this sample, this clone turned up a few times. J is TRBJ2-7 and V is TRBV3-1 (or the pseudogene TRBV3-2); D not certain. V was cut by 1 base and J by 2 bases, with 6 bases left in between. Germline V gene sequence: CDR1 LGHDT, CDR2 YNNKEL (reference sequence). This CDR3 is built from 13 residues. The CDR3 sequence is CASSQVSPYEQYF. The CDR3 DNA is TGTGCCAGCAGCCAAGTTTCCCCCTACGAGCAGTACTTC.